The 16 T cell receptor beta chains presented below share a single source sample, sequenced in a study of control samples from healthy donors and cancer patients. Clones were read by immunoSEQ multiplex PCR, and TCRdb kept only the in-frame ones, dropping some. The profile shows 100,000 or so clones, roughly three quarters of them singletons. Sequencing was done on a sample of blood. These receptors were obtained from a young woman in good health.

As regards this clone: The junction and the germline gene differ at one end; a read error may be behind it. The V call is TRBV7-7, the J call TRBJ2-5; D possibly matches TRBD1 or TRBD2 (5 bases each). Per germline, CDR1 SSHAT and CDR2 FNYEAQ (reference sequence). The CDR3 totals 15 residues. CDR3 sequence (DNA): TGTGCTAGCAGTCAAACGGGACGGAGCCAAGAGACCCAGTACTTC. Translated, it gives CASSQTGRSQETQYF.

This chain uses TRBV19 with TRBJ1-6; D remains ambiguous. Germline V gene lookup returns CDR1 LNHDA and CDR2 SQIVND (reference sequence). V lost 3 bases and J 6 bases, leaving 12 bases between the germline ends. The CDR3 consists of 15 residues. The CDR3 DNA reads TGTGCCAGTAGTATTGTTGGGCAGTCTAATTCACCCCTCCACTTT. Translation: CASSIVGQSNSPLHF.

The chain couples TRBV10-2 to TRBJ1-1; possibly TRBD1 for D (5 bases). V was cut by 9 bases and J by 7 bases, with 15 bases left in between. The V gene's germline CDR1 is WSHSY and CDR2 SAAADI. This CDR3 region has 12 residues. The DNA for the CDR3 is TGCGCCAGTTATGTGGGGGTCGGTGAAGCTTTCTTT. Translation: CASYVGVGEAFF.

The genes are TRBV2 and TRBJ2-2; D possibly corresponds to TRBD1 (5 bases). Germline CDR1 SNHLY, CDR2 FYNNEI. V was shortened by 5 bases and J by 5 bases, with 15 bases between the two germline ends. The CDR3 loop spans 15 amino acids. CDR3 loop: CASSIPLGVTGELFF. DNA of the CDR3: TGTGCCAGCAGTATTCCCTTAGGGGTGACCGGGGAGCTGTTTTTT.

This clone has only a few counts. The chain is built from TRBV6-5 and TRBJ1-5; D not certain. CDR1 and CDR2 from the germline V gene are MNHEY and SVGAGI. V lost 5 bases and J 0 bases, leaving 8 bases between the germline ends. This CDR3 has 14 amino acids. The chain's CDR3 is CASSNTVSNQPQHF. The CDR3, as DNA: TGTGCCAGCAGTAACACGGTTAGCAATCAGCCCCAGCATTTT.

This clone occurred once. V gene TRBV13 combines with J gene TRBJ2-2, with D unclear. Germline lookup yields CDR1 PRHDT and CDR2 FYEKMQ (reference sequence). V lost 2 bases and J 1 base, leaving 8 bases between the germline ends. This CDR3 region has 15 residues. For the CDR3, the DNA is TGTGCCAGCAGCTTAAGTGGCTTGAACACCGGGGAGCTGTTTTTT. This gives the protein CASSLSGLNTGELFF.

The chain is built from TRBV6-4 and TRBJ1-1, with D possibly being TRBD1 (6 bases). Germline CDR1 is MRHNA and CDR2 is SNTAGT. Trimming cost V 5 bases and J 1 base, with 11 bases left between them. This CDR3 contains 14 residues. CDR3 amino acids: CASSLGGENTEAFF. CDR3 DNA: TGTGCCAGCAGTTTAGGGGGGGAGAACACTGAAGCTTTCTTT.

Only a few counts were recorded for this clone. The V and J genes are TRBV30 and TRBJ1-4, with D possibly matching TRBD1 (6 bases). Germline V lookup: CDR1 GTSNPN, CDR2 SVGIG (reference sequence). The CDR3 sequence is 15 residues long. V lost 2 bases and J 0 bases, leaving 10 bases between the germline ends. DNA for the CDR3: TGTGCCTGGAGTCCACAGGGAGCAACTAATGAAAAACTGTTTTTT. This translates into CAWSPQGATNEKLFF. The full variable domain, rest sourced from reference TRBV30 and TRBJ1-4, is SQTIHQWPATLVQPVGSPLSLECTVEGTSNPNLYWYRQAAGRGLQLLFYSVGIGQISSEVPQNLSASRPQDRQFILSSKKLLLSDSGFYLCAWSPQGATNEKLFFGSGTQLSVL.

This chain links TRBV14 with TRBJ2-2; TRBD2 matches at 9 bases. V was pared by 3 bases and J by 6 bases, with 14 bases of the junction left unmatched. The CDR3 covers 18 residues. Germline V lookup: CDR1 SGHDN, CDR2 FVKESK. CDR3 residues: CASSQHRVGSGRSGELFF. CDR3 sequence (DNA): TGTGCCAGCAGCCAGCACAGGGTTGGTAGCGGGAGATCCGGGGAGCTGTTTTTT.

This clone was seen more than once but under ten times. J is TRBJ1-2 and V is TRBV15; perhaps TRBD1 as D (5 bases). CDR3 length: 14 residues. CDR1 is LNHNV and CDR2 is YYDKDF in the germline V gene (reference sequence). V gave up 7 bases and J gave up 8 bases, with 20 bases separating them. The CDR3 coding sequence is TGTGCCACCATGAAAAGGGACGGACTGAGAGGCTACACCTTC. This encodes CATMKRDGLRGYTF.

V is TRBV24-1 and J is TRBJ2-2; possibly TRBD2 for D (5 bases). Trimming shortened V by 6 bases and J by 5 bases, and 12 bases separated the two germline ends. Germline CDR1 and CDR2: KGHDR and SFDVKD. The CDR3 extends over 14 amino acids. This CDR3 is CATSPPRGTGELFF. The CDR3 DNA follows: TGTGCCACCAGTCCTCCCCGGGGAACCGGGGAGCTGTTTTTT.

The gene calls are TRBV23-1 and TRBJ1-1, with D unclear. TRBV23-1 is an ORF for which the function is uncertain. This CDR3 contains 13 residues. The V end lost 6 bases, the J end lost 0 bases, and 8 bases lay between the germline ends. The CDR3 spells CASRQAMNTEAFF. The CDR3 DNA sequence: TGCGCCAGCAGGCAGGCGATGAACACTGAAGCTTTCTTT.

V usage is TRBV7-2 and J usage is TRBJ2-3, with 7 bases lining up with TRBD2. CDR3 length: 15 residues. Per the germline V gene, CDR1 is SGHTA and CDR2 is FQGNSA. J was trimmed by 5 bases and V by 6 bases; bases with no gene match: 11. The CDR3 sequence is CASRPTSSGGDTQYF. The DNA of the CDR3 is TGTGCCAGCAGACCGACTAGCTCCGGGGGAGATACGCAGTATTTT. The variable domain in full, with the rest retrieved from reference TRBV7-2 and TRBJ2-3, is GAGVSQSPSNKVTEKGKDVELRCDPISGHTALYWYRQSLGQGLEFLIYFQGNSAPDKSGLPSDRFSAERTGGSVSTLTIQRTQQEDSAVYLCASRPTSSGGDTQYFGPGTRLTVL.

The CDR3 region has the DNA TGCGCCAGCAGCCTTGGACAGACCTTAGGGAACACTGAAGCTTTCTTT. Protein product: CASSLGQTLGNTEAFF. The chain carries TRBV10-1 and TRBJ1-1; possible D gene TRBD1, 6 bases. Trimming took 6 bases from V and 1 from J, leaving 18 bases between them. CDR3 length equals 16 residues. The germline gives CDR1 WNHNN, CDR2 SYGVQD (reference sequence).

The V call is TRBV5-1, the J call TRBJ2-7, with D unresolved. This CDR3 comprises 15 residues. Germline assignment: CDR1 SGHRS and CDR2 YFSETQ. V was cut by 0 bases and J by 0 bases, with 10 bases left in between. CDR3 sequence (DNA): TGCGCCAGCAGCTTGGCTGGTGGAACCTCCTACGAGCAGTACTTC. Its translation: CASSLAGGTSYEQYF. The full variable domain, rest sourced from reference TRBV5-1 and TRBJ2-7, is KAGVTQTPRYLIKTRGQQVTLSCSPISGHRSVSWYQQTPGQGLQFLFEYFSETQRNKGNFPGRFSGRQFSNSRSEMNVSTLELGDSALYLCASSLAGGTSYEQYFGPGTRLTVT.

V and J are TRBV6-5 and TRBJ2-2, with TRBD1 as a possible D gene (5 bases). The ends were cut back, 4 bases at V and 4 bases at J, with 13 bases in the middle. Germline V CDR1 and CDR2: MNHEY, SVGAGI. The CDR3 runs 15 residues. In DNA form, the CDR3 reads TGTGCCAGCAGTTCCCCTACAGGAGCCACCGGGGAGCTGTTTTTT. It encodes CASSSPTGATGELFF.